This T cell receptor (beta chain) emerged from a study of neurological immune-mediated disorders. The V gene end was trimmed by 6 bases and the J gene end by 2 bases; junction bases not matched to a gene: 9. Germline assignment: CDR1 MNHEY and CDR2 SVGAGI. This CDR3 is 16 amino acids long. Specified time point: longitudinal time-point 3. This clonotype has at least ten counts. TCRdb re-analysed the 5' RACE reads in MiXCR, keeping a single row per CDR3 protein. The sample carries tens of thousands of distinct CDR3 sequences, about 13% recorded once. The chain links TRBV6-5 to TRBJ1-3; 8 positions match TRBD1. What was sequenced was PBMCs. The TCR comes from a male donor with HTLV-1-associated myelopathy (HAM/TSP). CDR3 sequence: CASSPPRGRPGNTIYF. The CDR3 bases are TGTGCCAGCAGCCCACCCAGGGGGCGACCTGGAAACACCATATATTTT.